This T cell receptor beta chain was retrieved from a study of response to subunit inactivated influenza vaccine. Study-wide findings and caveats: Authors suggested few new T cells are recruited by each seasonal influenza vaccination.

This clonotype has a handful of counts. Its target is not known. TCRdb called the RT-PCR reads again in MiXCR, with one record for every CDR3 protein. The sample has some 500,000 distinct CDR3 sequences; 25% are singletons. The clonotype was recovered from a man between 50 and 59 years old who received an inactivated influenza vaccine. Sequenced material: CD4+ T cells sorted from PBMCs, taken approximately 5 days after vaccination.

CDR3 residues: CASSRAGTRYNEQFF. CDR3 sequence (DNA): TGTGCCAGCAGCCGGGCCGGGACCCGGTACAATGAGCAGTTCTTC. The chain employs TRBV11-2 and TRBJ2-1; perhaps D is TRBD1 or TRBD2 (5 bases each). Germline CDR1 reads SGHAT; CDR2 reads FQNNGV. V was trimmed by 5 bases and J by 4 bases, leaving 15 bases between them. This CDR3 is 15 amino acids long.